This T cell receptor (beta chain) comes out of a study of metastatic and nonmetastatic thyroid tumors. Findings and limits, study-wide: Patients with malignant thyroid tumors reportedly had significantly higher TCR beta diversity than those with benign nodules, in blood and tumor.

The V gene's germline CDR1 is SGDLS and CDR2 YYNGEE. Trimming cost V 0 bases and J 7 bases, with 11 bases left between them. This CDR3 is 14 amino acids long. Note on this clone: Antigen: not known.

TCRdb re-called clones from the PCR reads using MiXCR. The sample shows approximately 19,000 clones, 35% to 45% of them seen only once. Every patient underwent thyroid surgery untreated. V is TRBV9 and J is TRBJ2-4; D is perhaps TRBD1 or TRBD2 (5 bases each). The receptor was isolated from a female donor with papillary thyroid cancer or a benign thyroid nodule (not recorded which). Some clones in this sample may be carry-over from other donors' samples. Material: tumor tissue. This CDR3 reads CASSVGGYPNIQYF. The CDR3 DNA is TGTGCCAGCAGCGTAGGGGGGTATCCGAACATTCAGTACTTC.